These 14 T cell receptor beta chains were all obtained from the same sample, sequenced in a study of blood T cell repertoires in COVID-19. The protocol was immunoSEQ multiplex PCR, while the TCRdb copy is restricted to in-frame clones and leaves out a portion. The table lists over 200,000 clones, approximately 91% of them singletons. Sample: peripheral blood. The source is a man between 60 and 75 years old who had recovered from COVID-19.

The CDR3 DNA sequence: TGTGCCTGGAAGGACAAAAGCTCTGGAAACACCATATATTTT. Its translation is CAWKDKSSGNTIYF. The chain recombines TRBV30 with TRBJ1-3; the D gene is possibly TRBD1 (5 bases). The V and J ends lost 4 bases and 0 bases respectively, with 10 bases between them. Germline values: CDR1 GTSNPN, CDR2 SVGIG (reference sequence). The CDR3 is 14 amino acids.

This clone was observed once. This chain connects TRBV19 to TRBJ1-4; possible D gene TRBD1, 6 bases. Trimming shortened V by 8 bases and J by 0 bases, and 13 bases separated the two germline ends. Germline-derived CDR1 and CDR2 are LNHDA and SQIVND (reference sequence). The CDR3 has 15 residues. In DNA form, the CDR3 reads TGTGCCAGTCGAACTACAGGGCCAACTAATGAAAAACTGTTTTTT. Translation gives CASRTTGPTNEKLFF.

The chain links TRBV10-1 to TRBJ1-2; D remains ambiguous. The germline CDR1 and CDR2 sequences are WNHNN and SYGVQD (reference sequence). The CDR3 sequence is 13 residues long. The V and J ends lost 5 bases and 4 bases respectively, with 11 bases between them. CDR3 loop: CASSLHRPYGYTF. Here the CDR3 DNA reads TGCGCCAGCAGTTTGCACAGACCCTATGGCTACACCTTC.

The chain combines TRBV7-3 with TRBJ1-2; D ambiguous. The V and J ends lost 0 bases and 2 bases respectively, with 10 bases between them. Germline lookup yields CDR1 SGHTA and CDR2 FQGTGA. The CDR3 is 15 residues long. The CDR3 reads CASSLTSFSNYGYTF. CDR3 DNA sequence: TGTGCCAGCAGCTTAACGAGCTTCTCAAACTATGGCTACACCTTC. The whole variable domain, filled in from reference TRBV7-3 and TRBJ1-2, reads GAGVSQTPSNKVTEKGKYVELRCDPISGHTALYWYRQSLGQGPEFLIYFQGTGAADDSGLPNDRFFAVRPEGSVSTLKIQRTERGDSAVYLCASSLTSFSNYGYTFGSGTRLTVV.

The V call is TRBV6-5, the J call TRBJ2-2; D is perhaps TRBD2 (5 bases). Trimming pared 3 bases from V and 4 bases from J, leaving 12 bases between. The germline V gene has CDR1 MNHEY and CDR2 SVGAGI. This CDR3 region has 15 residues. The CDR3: CASSYAKRSTGELFF. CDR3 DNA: TGTGCCAGCAGTTATGCGAAGCGGTCCACCGGGGAGCTGTTTTTT.

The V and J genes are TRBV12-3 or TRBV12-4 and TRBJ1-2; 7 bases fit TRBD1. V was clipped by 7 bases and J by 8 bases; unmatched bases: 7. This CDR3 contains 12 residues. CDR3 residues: CASKRTGVGYTF. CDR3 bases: TGTGCCAGCAAGAGGACAGGCGTGGGCTACACCTTC.

The CDR3 loop reads CSVGQGALYGYTF. The CDR3, as DNA: TGCAGCGTCGGACAGGGTGCACTCTATGGCTACACCTTC. The chain joins TRBV29-1 to TRBJ1-2; 8 bases fit TRBD1. J lost 4 bases, V lost 6 bases, and 7 bases had no gene match. The CDR3 is 13 amino acids. Germline CDR1 reads SQVTM; CDR2 reads ANQGSEA.

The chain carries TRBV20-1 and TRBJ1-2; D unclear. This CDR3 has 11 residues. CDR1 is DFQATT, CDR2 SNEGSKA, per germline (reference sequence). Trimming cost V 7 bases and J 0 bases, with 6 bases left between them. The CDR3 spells CSVYSNYGYTF. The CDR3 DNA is TGCAGTGTTTACTCTAACTATGGCTACACCTTC.

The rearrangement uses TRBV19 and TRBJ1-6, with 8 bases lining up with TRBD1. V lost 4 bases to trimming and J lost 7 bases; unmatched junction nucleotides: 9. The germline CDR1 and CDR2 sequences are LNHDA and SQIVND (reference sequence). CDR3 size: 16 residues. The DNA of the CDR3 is TGTGCCAGTAGTACCAAACCCAGGGGGCTGAATTCACCCCTCCACTTT. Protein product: CASSTKPRGLNSPLHF.

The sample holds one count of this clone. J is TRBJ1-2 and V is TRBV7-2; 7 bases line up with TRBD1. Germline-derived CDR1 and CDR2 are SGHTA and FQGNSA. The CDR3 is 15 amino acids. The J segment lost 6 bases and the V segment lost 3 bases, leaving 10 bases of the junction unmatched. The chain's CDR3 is CASSFVPGGWDGYTF. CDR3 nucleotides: TGTGCCAGCAGCTTTGTCCCAGGGGGTTGGGATGGCTACACCTTC.

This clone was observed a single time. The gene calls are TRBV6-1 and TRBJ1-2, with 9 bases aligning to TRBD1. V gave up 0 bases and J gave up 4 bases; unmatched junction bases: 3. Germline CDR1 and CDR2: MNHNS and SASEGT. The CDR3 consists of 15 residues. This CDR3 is CASSEAAGQGYGYTF. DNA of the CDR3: TGTGCCAGCAGTGAAGCGGCGGGACAGGGCTATGGCTACACCTTC.

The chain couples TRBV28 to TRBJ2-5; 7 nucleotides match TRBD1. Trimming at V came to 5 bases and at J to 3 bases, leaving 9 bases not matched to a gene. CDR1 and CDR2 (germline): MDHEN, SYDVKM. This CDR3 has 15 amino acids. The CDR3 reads CASSLREGQKETQYF. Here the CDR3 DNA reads TGTGCCAGCAGTCTCCGTGAGGGACAGAAAGAGACCCAGTACTTC.

The CDR3 region has the DNA TGTGCCAGCAGCCCTCGTGCGCGGGAGCACTACAATGAGCAGTTCTTC. This codes for CASSPRAREHYNEQFF. The chain recombines TRBV27 with TRBJ2-1, with 7 bases identical to TRBD2. The germline V gene has CDR1 MNHEY and CDR2 SMNVEV (reference sequence). Trimming cost V 6 bases and J 3 bases; bases outside gene matches: 11. The CDR3 loop spans 16 amino acids.

The CDR3 sequence: CASSPLGGYQPDTQYF. The CDR3 DNA reads as TGTGCCAGCTCACCACTAGGGGGATACCAGCCAGATACGCAGTATTTT. V usage is TRBV18 and J usage is TRBJ2-3; D possibly corresponds to TRBD1 (6 bases). From germline, CDR1 is KGHSH and CDR2 LQKENI. The germline V and J ends were trimmed by 1 base and 4 bases, with 15 bases remaining between them. The CDR3 has 16 amino acids. Combining the CDR3 with reference TRBV18 and TRBJ2-3 gives the whole variable domain NAGVMQNPRHLVRRRGQEARLRCSPMKGHSHVYWYRQLPEEGLKFMVYLQKENIIDESGMPKERFSAEFPKEGPSILRIQQVVRGDSAAYFCASSPLGGYQPDTQYFGPGTRLTVL.